The clone carrying this T cell receptor beta chain was found many times. Antigen: not known. This sample stems from a study of T-cell reconstitution after alpha-beta-depleted transplantation in children. Broader study findings: Some patients showed high day-60 TCRbeta diversity, which derived from surviving recipient T cells and thymic progenitors. T-cell numbers and diversity one year post-transplant derived largely from freshly generated T cells.

CDR3 size: 15 residues. Deletions cut 5 bases from V and 2 bases from J, with 15 bases between. Unique molecular identifiers were used to barcode this TCRbeta library. TCRdb re-analysed the PCR reads in MiXCR, keeping a single row per CDR3 protein. The sample contains 280,000 or so distinct CDR3 sequences, around 10% of which appear only once. This chain joins TRBV12-3 or TRBV12-4 and TRBJ1-1; a weak D match, TRBD1 (5 bases). This sequence was found in a male patient aged 2 to 9 who had a stem cell transplant for chronic granulomatous disease, so the T cells may come from the graft donor. The sequencing here drew on peripheral blood, taken 180 days after TCRalphabeta/CD19-depleted stem cell transplant. CDR3 sequence reads: CASSDSGTGNTEAFF. In DNA, the CDR3 is TGTGCCAGCAGTGACTCTGGGACGGGAAACACTGAAGCTTTCTTT.